This entry lists 9 T cell receptor beta chains sequenced from one sample in a study of blood T cell repertoires in COVID-19. Profiled with immunoSEQ multiplex PCR; TCRdb holds only in-frame clones, not every one. Among 310,000 or so clones listed, about nine tenths were seen once. The material sequenced was PBMCs or T cells enriched from blood (not recorded which). These receptors were taken from a woman aged 18-29 years who had recovered from COVID-19.

V usage is TRBV30 and J usage is TRBJ1-2; 7 bases agree with TRBD1. Germline CDR1 is GTSNPN and CDR2 is SVGIG (reference sequence). This CDR3 contains 15 residues. J lost 1 base, V lost 1 base, and 6 bases had no gene match. The CDR3 sequence is CAWSGGTALNYGYTF. In DNA, the CDR3 is TGTGCCTGGAGTGGCGGGACAGCGCTTAACTATGGCTACACCTTC. The variable domain in full, with the rest retrieved from reference TRBV30 and TRBJ1-2, is SQTIHQWPATLVQPVGSPLSLECTVEGTSNPNLYWYRQAAGRGLQLLFYSVGIGQISSEVPQNLSASRPQDRQFILSSKKLLLSDSGFYLCAWSGGTALNYGYTFGSGTRLTVV.

The J gene is TRBJ2-3, the V gene TRBV12-1; the table's D call TRBD2 went unverified against the DNA. TRBV12-1 is classified as a pseudogene. The CDR3 consists of 16 residues. Here the CDR3 reads CASSFALAGITDTQYF. The CDR3 coding sequence is TGTGCCAGCAGCTTTGCGTTAGCGGGAATCACAGATACGCAGTATTTT.

The V call is TRBV12-3 or TRBV12-4, the J call TRBJ1-3; D is undetermined. This CDR3 has 13 amino acids. Trimming shortened V by 5 bases and J by 4 bases, and 9 bases separated the two germline ends. The CDR3 region is CASSAPVGNTIYF. CDR3 nucleotides: TGTGCCAGCAGTGCGCCGGTGGGAAACACCATATATTTT.

The genes are TRBV19 and TRBJ2-4; 7 nucleotides match TRBD1. V was clipped by 4 bases and J by 2 bases; unmatched bases: 14. Germline-derived CDR1 and CDR2 are LNHDA and SQIVND (reference sequence). The CDR3 has 18 amino acids. CDR3 amino acids: CASSTRGRQGETKNIQYF. In DNA, the CDR3 is TGTGCCAGTAGTACAAGGGGTCGACAGGGTGAGACCAAAAACATTCAGTACTTC.

The V gene is TRBV11-2, the J gene TRBJ1-2; D is undetermined. Germline CDR1 reads SGHAT; CDR2 reads FQNNGV. The CDR3 has 13 amino acids. V was trimmed by 2 bases and J by 7 bases, leaving 11 bases between them. CDR3 DNA: TGTGCCAGCAGCTTATCGTGGCTAGGTGGCTACACCTTC. This gives the protein CASSLSWLGGYTF. Complete variable domain (other parts from reference TRBV11-2 and TRBJ1-2): EAGVAQSPRYKIIEKRQSVAFWCNPISGHATLYWYQQILGQGPKLLIQFQNNGVVDDSQLPKDRFSAERLKGVDSTLKIQPAKLEDSAVYLCASSLSWLGGYTFGSGTRLTVV.

This clone was recorded once. The chain joins TRBV2 to TRBJ1-2, with D hard to call. The V end lost 7 bases, the J end lost 8 bases, and 23 bases lay between the germline ends. CDR3 length equals 15 residues. Germline values: CDR1 SNHLY, CDR2 FYNNEI. This chain's CDR3 is CASTTRTTNYGGYTF. CDR3 nucleotides: TGTGCCAGCACAACAAGGACGACTAACTATGGCGGCTACACCTTC. Using reference TRBV2 and TRBJ1-2 for the parts outside the CDR3, the full variable domain is EPEVTQTPSHQVTQMGQEVILRCVPISNHLYFYWYRQILGQKVEFLVSFYNNEISEKSEIFDDQFSVERPDGSNFTLKIRSTKLEDSAMYFCASTTRTTNYGGYTFGSGTRLTVV.

The chain couples TRBV30 to TRBJ2-1; D unresolved. Deletions cut 4 bases from V and 4 bases from J, with 17 bases between. The CDR3 loop spans 15 amino acids. Germline CDR1 is GTSNPN and CDR2 is SVGIG (reference sequence). The CDR3 region has the DNA TGTGCCTGGACCCGAATGGAGACCTGGTACAATGAGCAGTTCTTC. Translated: CAWTRMETWYNEQFF.

The chain combines TRBV18 with TRBJ1-1, with 7 positions matching TRBD1. The CDR3 is made up of 14 amino acids. Germline CDR1 and CDR2: KGHSH and LQKENI. The V gene end was trimmed by 3 bases and the J gene end by 7 bases; junction bases not matched to a gene: 8. CDR3 DNA sequence: TGTGCCAGCTCACCTCTCAAGGGGGCGAATGAAGCTTTCTTT. It is translated as CASSPLKGANEAFF.

J is TRBJ2-2 and V is TRBV10-3; D perhaps matches TRBD1 (5 bases). There are 17 residues in the CDR3. Germline V gives CDR1 ENHRY, CDR2 SYGVKD. Trimming took 2 bases from V and 1 from J, leaving 14 bases between them. In DNA, the CDR3 is TGTGCCATCAGTGAGCTGGTATGGGGCCAGAACACCGGGGAGCTGTTTTTT. Encoded protein: CAISELVWGQNTGELFF.